The 20 T cell receptor beta chains in this list originate from one sample, sequenced in a study of shared clonotypes between healthy human individuals. Some clones are missing from TCRdb's copy, which holds only in-frame ones; the method was immunoSEQ multiplex PCR. In the table there are about 380,000 clones, 96% of which are singletons. The sequenced material came from memory CD8+ T cells sorted from blood. Subset meaning: CD45RO+ cells pooled with CCR7-negative TemRA cells. These receptors came from a man aged 30-40 years in good health.

The genes are TRBV29-1 and TRBJ2-2; 7 bases are shared with TRBD2. The CDR3 is 13 amino acids. V was clipped by 6 bases and J by 4 bases; unmatched bases: 5. Looked up from germline, CDR1 is SQVTM and CDR2 is ANQGSEA. The CDR3 DNA reads as TGCAGCGTCGAGGGACTACTCACCGGGGAGCTGTTTTTT. Translating gives CSVEGLLTGELFF.

The chain joins TRBV6-5 to TRBJ2-5; 9 bases are shared with TRBD1. The last part of the DNA fits TRBJ2-7 better; the J call may be wrong. This CDR3 has 13 residues. Germline V gene lookup returns CDR1 MNHEY and CDR2 SVGAGI. CDR3 protein: CASSRDRVNEQYF. CDR3 sequence (DNA): TGTGCCAGCAGCCGGGACAGGGTCAACGAGCAGTACTTC.

The count of this clone is one. V gene TRBV28 combines with J gene TRBJ1-3; D gene uncertain. The germline V gene has CDR1 MDHEN and CDR2 SYDVKM. V was shortened by 3 bases and J by 11 bases, with 11 bases between the two germline ends. The CDR3 runs to 12 residues. For the CDR3, the DNA is TGTGCCAGCAGTTTTCCCGGAAGGGCCATATATTTT. This codes for CASSFPGRAIYF.

The V gene is TRBV19, the J gene TRBJ2-1; 11 nucleotides align to TRBD2. The J segment lost 9 bases and the V segment lost 4 bases, leaving 8 bases of the junction unmatched. The germline V gene has CDR1 LNHDA and CDR2 SQIVND (reference sequence). The CDR3 contains 15 residues. The CDR3 bases are TGTGCCAGTAGTAGGACCACTAGCGGGAGAGGTGAGCAGTTCTTC. Translating gives CASSRTTSGRGEQFF.

V and J are TRBV30 and TRBJ1-4, with 9 bases that match TRBD1. Per germline, CDR1 GTSNPN and CDR2 SVGIG (reference sequence). Germline trimming cut 6 bases from V and 3 bases from J; bases unmatched to any gene: 5. There are 14 residues in the CDR3. The CDR3 spells CACKRQGANEKLFF. As DNA, the CDR3 is TGTGCCTGTAAGCGACAGGGGGCTAATGAAAAACTGTTTTTT.

This chain connects TRBV6-5 to TRBJ1-2; tentative D call: TRBD1 (6 bases). This CDR3 is built from 13 residues. The germline CDR1 and CDR2 sequences are MNHEY and SVGAGI. V lost 5 bases to trimming and J lost 7 bases, with 14 bases between them. CDR3 nucleotide sequence: TGTGCCAGCAGTAAGGGGGGCGGACGTGGCTACACCTTC. Protein: CASSKGGGRGYTF.

The J gene is TRBJ1-3, the V gene TRBV6-6; D is perhaps TRBD1 (6 bases). Trimming removed 4 bases from V and 3 bases from J, with 10 bases in between. Germline-derived CDR1 and CDR2 are MNHNY and SVGAGI (reference sequence). This CDR3 comprises 14 residues. CDR3: CASSLGTNGNTIYF. Written as DNA, the CDR3 is TGTGCCAGCAGTTTGGGGACAAATGGAAACACCATATATTTT.

The chain couples TRBV6-1 to TRBJ2-5; D is uncertain. The germline V gene encodes CDR1 MNHNS and CDR2 SASEGT. The CDR3 is 13 residues long. The V end lost 3 bases, the J end lost 5 bases, and 10 bases lay between the germline ends. CDR3 nucleotides: TGTGCCAGCAGTGATTGGGTAGGCGAGACCCAGTACTTC. This encodes CASSDWVGETQYF.

The chain couples TRBV7-2 to TRBJ2-7; 10 positions match TRBD2. The CDR3 is 16 amino acids. Germline V gene sequence: CDR1 SGHTA, CDR2 FQGNSA. The V gene end was trimmed by 5 bases and the J gene end by 5 bases; junction bases not matched to a gene: 12. The CDR3 loop reads CASSPRTLAGADEQYF. The DNA of the CDR3 is TGTGCCAGCAGCCCGAGAACTCTAGCGGGAGCTGACGAGCAGTACTTC.

The V gene is TRBV4-2, the J gene TRBJ2-5; maybe TRBD2 (6 bases). The CDR3 is 14 amino acids. Trimming cost V 1 base and J 1 base, with 7 bases left between them. CDR1 is LGHNA, CDR2 YNFKEQ, per germline. The CDR3 region is CASSQGAGQETQYF. In DNA, the CDR3 is TGTGCCAGCAGCCAAGGAGCGGGCCAAGAGACCCAGTACTTC.

The genes are TRBV5-4 and TRBJ1-5, with a weak D call TRBD1 (6 bases). The V and J ends lost 2 bases and 7 bases respectively, with 13 bases between them. Germline CDR1 reads SGHNT; CDR2 reads YYREEE (reference sequence). CDR3 length equals 14 residues. The CDR3 loop is CASSFFGGGQPQHF. The CDR3 nucleotides are TGTGCCAGCAGCTTTTTCGGGGGCGGACAGCCCCAGCATTTT.

The CDR3 nucleotides read TGTGCCAGCAGTGCCCAGCAGAATCAGCCCCAGCATTTT. This codes for CASSAQQNQPQHF. This chain uses TRBV6-4 with TRBJ1-5; D remains ambiguous. V gave up 4 bases and J gave up 4 bases, with 8 bases separating them. The CDR3 spans 13 residues. Germline CDR1 and CDR2: MRHNA and SNTAGT.

V usage is TRBV28 and J usage is TRBJ2-1; D ambiguous. Germline V CDR1 and CDR2: MDHEN, SYDVKM. V lost 5 bases and J 3 bases, leaving 5 bases between the germline ends. This CDR3 contains 12 residues. The CDR3 protein is CASSEYYNEQFF. CDR3 coding DNA: TGTGCCAGCAGTGAGTACTACAATGAGCAGTTCTTC.

The chain combines TRBV20-1 with TRBJ2-5; the match to TRBD1 covers 7 bases. The J segment lost 4 bases and the V segment lost 5 bases, leaving 1 base of the junction unmatched. Germline CDR1 reads DFQATT; CDR2 reads SNEGSKA (reference sequence). The CDR3 covers 11 residues. For the CDR3, the DNA is TGCAGTGCTCACAGGGGAGAGACCCAGTACTTC. Its translation is CSAHRGETQYF.

The CDR3 bases are TGTGCCAGCAGCCTGAGGGACGTGCTTGCCGGGGAGCTGTTTTTT. This gives the protein CASSLRDVLAGELFF. The rearrangement joins TRBV7-9 to TRBJ2-2, with D perhaps matching TRBD1 or TRBD2 (5 bases each). CDR3 size: 15 residues. Germline CDR1 is SEHNR and CDR2 is FQNEAQ (reference sequence). V was cut by 5 bases and J by 6 bases, with 16 bases left in between.

The CDR3 loop is CASRNFPPPELASYEQYF. CDR3 in DNA: TGTGCCAGCAGGAATTTTCCCCCCCCCGAACTAGCATCCTACGAGCAGTACTTC. The rearrangement uses TRBV7-9 and TRBJ2-7; weak D call: TRBD2 (6 bases). The CDR3 sequence is 18 residues long. V was trimmed by 6 bases and J by 1 base, leaving 25 bases between them. Per the germline V gene, CDR1 is SEHNR and CDR2 is FQNEAQ (reference sequence).

The chain combines TRBV28 with TRBJ2-2; D unclear. The germline V and J ends were trimmed by 3 bases and 3 bases, with 14 bases remaining between them. CDR1 MDHEN and CDR2 SYDVKM come from the germline V gene. This CDR3 has 16 amino acids. For the CDR3, the DNA is TGTGCCAGCAGTTTCCCTCTGACGTGGTACACCGGGGAGCTGTTTTTT. This codes for CASSFPLTWYTGELFF.

The chain couples TRBV5-4 to TRBJ1-6; TRBD1 is a possible D gene (5 bases). The CDR3 consists of 12 residues. V lost 7 bases and J 8 bases, leaving 10 bases between the germline ends. Germline lookup yields CDR1 SGHNT and CDR2 YYREEE (reference sequence). This CDR3 is CASRLGDSPLHF. The DNA of the CDR3 is TGTGCCAGCCGCCTAGGGGATTCACCCCTCCACTTT.

This chain's CDR3 is CASSFADTEETQYF. The CDR3 bases are TGTGCCAGCAGCTTTGCGGACACCGAAGAGACCCAGTACTTC. The chain couples TRBV11-2 to TRBJ2-5, with D perhaps matching TRBD1 (5 bases). CDR1 is SGHAT and CDR2 is FQNNGV in the germline V gene. V was trimmed by 3 bases and J by 3 bases, leaving 11 bases between them. This CDR3 spans 14 amino acids.

The rearrangement joins TRBV29-1 to TRBJ2-5; 12 bases are a match to TRBD1. CDR3 length: 14 amino acids. Per germline, CDR1 SQVTM and CDR2 ANQGSEA. Losses at the gene ends were 7 bases for V and 6 bases for J; bases not matched to a gene: 9. The CDR3 DNA is TGCAGCGCCGAGAGGGACAGGGGGCAGAAGACCCAGTACTTC. Translated: CSAERDRGQKTQYF.